This entry lists 16 T cell receptor beta chains sequenced from one sample in a study of control samples from healthy donors and cancer patients. Only in-frame clones appear in the TCRdb table, and some are missing; sequencing was by immunoSEQ multiplex PCR. The repertoire has 85,000 to 110,000 clones, approximately 90% of them found once; the top ten carry 15% to 20%. Sequencing input: PBMCs. The receptor source for this set is a man between 60 and 75 years old with lung cancer.

The chain is built from TRBV3-1 (or the pseudogene TRBV3-2) and TRBJ2-2; no clear D. Between the trimmed V and J ends, which lost 1 base and 4 bases, there was a span of 1 base. The CDR3 runs 12 residues. Germline V gives CDR1 LGHDT, CDR2 YNNKEL (reference sequence). The CDR3 sequence is CASSQVTGELFF. CDR3 bases: TGTGCCAGCAGCCAAGTCACCGGGGAGCTGTTTTTT.

This chain links TRBV5-1 with TRBJ2-1; 8 nucleotides agree with TRBD2. The CDR3 spans 15 residues. Losses at the gene ends were 1 base for V and 5 bases for J; bases not matched to a gene: 5. Germline values: CDR1 SGHRS, CDR2 YFSETQ. As DNA, the CDR3 is TGCGCCAGCAGCTTGCGGGGGGGTACCAACAATGAGCAGTTCTTC. Amino acids: CASSLRGGTNNEQFF.

This clone was counted between two and nine times. The rearrangement uses TRBV9 and TRBJ2-5, with 11 positions matching TRBD1. CDR1 SGDLS and CDR2 YYNGEE come from the germline V gene. The J segment lost 3 bases and the V segment lost 0 bases, leaving 1 base of the junction unmatched. The CDR3 length is 15 residues. The CDR3 here is CASSVGTGGKETQYF. The CDR3 bases are TGTGCCAGCAGCGTAGGGACAGGGGGCAAAGAGACCCAGTACTTC.

The genes are TRBV9 and TRBJ2-5; possibly TRBD2 for D (6 bases). The CDR3 consists of 14 residues. V shed 0 bases and J shed 5 bases, with 11 bases lying between them. Germline CDR1 is SGDLS and CDR2 is YYNGEE. CDR3 sequence (DNA): TGTGCCAGCAGCGTAGGAACTAGCAGGGAGACCCAGTACTTC. The encoded protein is CASSVGTSRETQYF.

This clone was seen a single time. This chain connects TRBV12-5 to TRBJ1-5; D perhaps matches TRBD1 (5 bases). The V and J ends lost 2 bases and 1 base respectively, with 21 bases between them. Germline CDR1 and CDR2: LGHNT and FRNRAP. The CDR3 covers 19 residues. In DNA form, the CDR3 reads TGTGCTAGTGGTTTGACCCGGGACGGTGAAACCCGGAGCAATCAGCCCCAGCATTTT. This encodes CASGLTRDGETRSNQPQHF.

The CDR3, as DNA: TGTGCCAGCAGTTCTAGCGGGGTCAAAAACATTCAGTACTTC. Translated: CASSSSGVKNIQYF. The rearrangement joins TRBV2 to TRBJ2-4; 9 bases agree with TRBD2. The germline gives CDR1 SNHLY, CDR2 FYNNEI. There are 14 residues in the CDR3. The J segment lost 3 bases and the V segment lost 5 bases, leaving 2 bases of the junction unmatched.

The chain recombines TRBV21-1 with TRBJ2-6; the D call in the table, TRBD2, was not verified against the DNA. TRBV21-1 is an annotated pseudogene. CDR3 size: 19 residues. The CDR3 loop reads CASSKEEGAGGPGANVLTF. In DNA, the CDR3 is TGTGCCAGCAGCAAAGAGGAAGGCGCGGGGGGGCCTGGGGCCAACGTCCTGACTTTC.

This sequence joins TRBV19 and TRBJ2-1; D tentatively fits TRBD1 or TRBD2 (7 bases each). V was trimmed by 7 bases and J by 3 bases, leaving 19 bases between them. The CDR3 has 16 amino acids. Germline V lookup: CDR1 LNHDA, CDR2 SQIVND (reference sequence). The CDR3, as DNA: TGTGCCAGTACCCTGGGCGCAGGGGGGGGCTACAATGAGCAGTTCTTC. This codes for CASTLGAGGGYNEQFF.

This clone is a singleton in its sample. The gene calls are TRBV29-1 and TRBJ1-1, with TRBD1 matching over 12 bases. CDR1 SQVTM and CDR2 ANQGSEA come from the germline V gene. There are 13 residues in the CDR3. The V segment lost 3 bases and the J segment 5 bases; nucleotides outside the gene matches: 1. This CDR3 reads CSVEGQGATEAFF. Here the CDR3 DNA reads TGCAGCGTTGAGGGACAGGGGGCAACTGAAGCTTTCTTT.

This sequence joins TRBV30 and TRBJ1-6; D is possibly TRBD1 (5 bases). The CDR3 is made up of 13 amino acids. Trimming left V 3 bases short and J 7 bases short, with 10 bases between. Germline loops: CDR1 GTSNPN, CDR2 SVGIG (reference sequence). CDR3 in amino acids: CAWSATGNSPLHF. CDR3 nucleotide sequence: TGTGCCTGGAGCGCTACAGGAAATTCACCCCTCCACTTT.

The chain uses TRBV3-1 (or the pseudogene TRBV3-2) and TRBJ2-1; 9 nucleotides align to TRBD1. Trimming removed 3 bases from V and 8 bases from J; junction bases left unmatched: 5. The length of the CDR3 is 14 residues. Germline CDR1 is LGHDT and CDR2 is YNNKEL (reference sequence). The CDR3, as DNA: TGTGCCAGCAGCCAGACAGGGGGGCGGGATGAGCAGTTCTTC. Translation gives CASSQTGGRDEQFF.

The genes are TRBV7-3 and TRBJ2-1, with 13 bases lining up with TRBD2. This CDR3 is built from 21 residues. Germline CDR1 SGHTA, CDR2 FQGTGA. V was pared by 5 bases and J by 0 bases, with 16 bases of the junction left unmatched. The DNA of the CDR3 is TGTGCCAGCAGCCCTCGACTAGCGGGGGGCTCCCCGTCGAGCTCCTACAATGAGCAGTTCTTC. Its protein product is CASSPRLAGGSPSSSYNEQFF.

The chain joins TRBV7-9 to TRBJ2-1; D is undetermined. The CDR3 runs to 12 residues. V lost 4 bases to trimming and J lost 7 bases, with 8 bases between them. The germline V gene has CDR1 SEHNR and CDR2 FQNEAQ (reference sequence). Written as DNA, the CDR3 is TGTGCCAGCAGCTCCGATACGAATGAGCAGTTCTTC. Encoded protein: CASSSDTNEQFF.

The chain combines TRBV10-3 with TRBJ1-1; TRBD1 might be the D (6 bases). Trimming stripped 8 bases from V and 4 bases from J, with 20 bases between. CDR3 length: 15 amino acids. Per the germline V gene, CDR1 is ENHRY and CDR2 is SYGVKD. The CDR3 is CAIRGGRGLVTEAFF. The CDR3 DNA is TGTGCCATCCGGGGGGGCAGGGGTTTGGTCACTGAAGCTTTCTTT.

The rearrangement links TRBV6-5 to TRBJ2-2; TRBD1 matches at 12 bases. There are 14 residues in the CDR3. J gave up 10 bases and V 6 bases, and 6 bases lay outside the gene matches. Germline lookup yields CDR1 MNHEY and CDR2 SVGAGI. The CDR3 region is CASRTGQGAEELFF. The CDR3 DNA sequence: TGTGCCAGCAGGACGGGACAGGGGGCGGAGGAGCTGTTTTTT.

The gene calls are TRBV6-5 and TRBJ1-1; tentative D call: TRBD1 (5 bases). Germline values: CDR1 MNHEY, CDR2 SVGAGI. The V gene lost 2 bases and the J gene lost 8 bases, with 12 bases spanning the gap. This CDR3 has 13 amino acids. The CDR3 sequence is CASSYVVRDEAFF. DNA for the CDR3: TGTGCCAGCAGTTACGTTGTCCGGGACGAAGCTTTCTTT.